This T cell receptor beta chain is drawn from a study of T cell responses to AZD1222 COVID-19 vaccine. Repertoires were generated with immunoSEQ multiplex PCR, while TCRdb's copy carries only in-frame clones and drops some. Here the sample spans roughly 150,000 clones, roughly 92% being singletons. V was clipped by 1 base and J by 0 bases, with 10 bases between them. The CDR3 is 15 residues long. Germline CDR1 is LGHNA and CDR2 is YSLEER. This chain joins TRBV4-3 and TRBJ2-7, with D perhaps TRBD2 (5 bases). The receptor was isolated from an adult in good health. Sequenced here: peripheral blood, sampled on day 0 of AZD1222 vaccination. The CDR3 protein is CASSQVDGSSYEQYF. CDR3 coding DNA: TGCGCCAGCAGCCAAGTCGATGGGAGCTCCTACGAGCAGTACTTC.